These 28 T cell receptor beta chains were all obtained from the same sample, sequenced in a study of CD8 T cells in Susac syndrome. RNA totalling roughly 0.45 to 1 ug underwent reverse transcription with random hexamers. MiXCR was run by TCRdb on the immunoSEQ multiplex PCR reads, yielding one entry per CDR3 protein. The repertoire holds approximately 180,000 distinct CDR3 sequences, with 93% as singletons. Sample: CD4+ T cells from PBMCs. These receptors all stem from a human donor with multiple sclerosis.

The chain recombines TRBV19 with TRBJ1-1, with unresolved D. Germline CDR1 reads LNHDA; CDR2 reads SQIVND (reference sequence). The CDR3 runs 14 residues. Trimming pared 5 bases from V and 0 bases from J, leaving 10 bases between. CDR3 sequence (DNA): TGTGCCAGTAGTGAAAGCTCTCTGAACACTGAAGCTTTCTTT. Translated, it gives CASSESSLNTEAFF.

The rearrangement links TRBV5-1 to TRBJ2-5; TRBD1 might be the D (6 bases). V lost 3 bases and J lost 3, with 15 bases in between. Germline V gene sequence: CDR1 SGHRS, CDR2 YFSETQ. This CDR3 contains 15 residues. CDR3 DNA sequence: TGCGCCAGCAGCTCCGGATCAGGACAGAAAGAGACCCAGTACTTC. This translates into CASSSGSGQKETQYF.

The count of this clonotype is one. V and J are TRBV2 and TRBJ2-7; 8 bases map to TRBD1. CDR3 length: 14 amino acids. The germline V gene encodes CDR1 SNHLY and CDR2 FYNNEI. The V segment lost 8 bases and the J segment 5 bases; nucleotides outside the gene matches: 11. CDR3 nucleotide sequence: TGTGCCAGCTTGGGACAGGAGAAGGGCCACGAGCAGTACTTC. The encoded protein is CASLGQEKGHEQYF.

The rearrangement joins TRBV27 to TRBJ2-7, with 11 bases matching TRBD2. The CDR3 contains 15 residues. After removal of 5 bases from V and 3 bases from J, the junction contained 6 bases not matched to a gene. Germline V lookup: CDR1 MNHEY, CDR2 SMNVEV (reference sequence). The CDR3, as DNA: TGTGCCAGCAGTCCCCGGGGGACTAGCGGCTACGAGCAGTACTTC. Translating gives CASSPRGTSGYEQYF.

The chain couples TRBV12-3 or TRBV12-4 to TRBJ2-7, with 7 bases aligning to TRBD2. V dropped 3 bases and J dropped 2; count of bases not matched to a gene: 4. This CDR3 has 14 amino acids. The CDR3 sequence: CASSLWREPYEQYF. DNA for the CDR3: TGTGCCAGCAGTTTGTGGCGGGAGCCCTACGAGCAGTACTTC.

The chain has TRBV10-3 and TRBJ1-3, with D possibly TRBD1 on 5 matching bases. There are 12 residues in the CDR3. Germline V lookup: CDR1 ENHRY, CDR2 SYGVKD. The CDR3 DNA reads as TGTGCTGGGGGAGGTTCAGGAAACACCATATATTTT. Translating it yields CAGGGSGNTIYF.

The chain couples TRBV28 to TRBJ1-2; the match to TRBD1 covers 8 bases. Per germline, CDR1 MDHEN and CDR2 SYDVKM. Trimming at V came to 5 bases and at J to 8 bases, leaving 4 bases not matched to a gene. The CDR3 runs to 12 residues. CDR3 in DNA: TGTGCCAGCAGTCGACAGGGGCTCGGCTACACCTTC. Translation: CASSRQGLGYTF.

The chain carries TRBV3-1 and TRBJ1-3; 8 nucleotides line up with TRBD1. Germline CDR1 and CDR2: LGHDT and YNNKEL (reference sequence). This CDR3 comprises 17 residues. V lost 2 bases to trimming and J lost 4 bases; unmatched junction nucleotides: 10. CDR3 protein: CASSQYGTGGVGNTIYF. Written as DNA, the CDR3 is TGTGCCAGCAGCCAATATGGGACAGGAGGCGTCGGAAACACCATATATTTT.

The V and J genes are TRBV28 and TRBJ2-5; TRBD1 matches 12 bases. In germline, CDR1 is MDHEN, CDR2 SYDVKM. The CDR3 sequence is 15 residues long. J was trimmed by 4 bases and V by 6 bases; bases with no gene match: 6. CDR3 amino acids: CASRTGQGAPETQYF. The CDR3 region has the DNA TGTGCCAGCAGGACGGGACAGGGGGCCCCAGAGACCCAGTACTTC.

The chain recombines TRBV29-1 with TRBJ2-5, with 10 nucleotides matching TRBD1. Trimming cost V 0 bases and J 5 bases; bases outside gene matches: 6. Germline CDR1 SQVTM, CDR2 ANQGSEA. The CDR3 has 15 amino acids. The CDR3 loop is CSVEDPDRGRETQYF. The CDR3 DNA is TGCAGCGTTGAAGACCCTGACAGGGGGCGGGAGACCCAGTACTTC.

The gene calls are TRBV4-3 and TRBJ1-2, with 8 positions matching TRBD1. In germline, CDR1 is LGHNA, CDR2 YSLEER. V shed 3 bases and J 6 bases; nucleotides not matched to a gene: 3. The CDR3 runs 13 residues. CDR3 sequence (DNA): TGCGCCAGCAGCCACGGACAGGGTCATGGCTACACCTTC. It specifies CASSHGQGHGYTF.

This clonotype was found once. V is TRBV20-1 and J is TRBJ2-7; 9 bases are shared with TRBD1. The CDR3 covers 14 residues. J lost 2 bases, V lost 2 bases, and 4 bases had no gene match. Looked up from germline, CDR1 is DFQATT and CDR2 is SNEGSKA (reference sequence). DNA of the CDR3: TGCAGTGCTAGAACCGGGACAGGGACCTACGAGCAGTACTTC. Amino acids: CSARTGTGTYEQYF.

The chain uses TRBV20-1 and TRBJ2-7; D unclear. From germline, CDR1 is DFQATT and CDR2 SNEGSKA (reference sequence). CDR3 size: 14 residues. V shed 3 bases and J shed 2 bases, with 14 bases lying between them. CDR3 amino acids: CSARKGGAAYEQYF. The CDR3 bases are TGCAGTGCTAGGAAGGGCGGTGCTGCCTACGAGCAGTACTTC.

V gene TRBV18 combines with J gene TRBJ1-1; D not certain. The CDR3 has 12 amino acids. Germline assignment: CDR1 KGHSH and CDR2 LQKENI. V lost 2 bases and J lost 6, with 7 bases in between. CDR3 coding DNA: TGTGCCAGCTCACCAGGCCGGGCTGAAGCTTTCTTT. Translated: CASSPGRAEAFF. Drawing the rest from reference TRBV18 and TRBJ1-1, the complete variable domain is NAGVMQNPRHLVRRRGQEARLRCSPMKGHSHVYWYRQLPEEGLKFMVYLQKENIIDESGMPKERFSAEFPKEGPSILRIQQVVRGDSAAYFCASSPGRAEAFFGQGTRLTVV.

The chain joins TRBV6-2 or TRBV6-3 to TRBJ1-1; 10 positions agree with TRBD1. Germline V gene lookup returns CDR1 MNHEY and CDR2 SVGEGT. V lost 8 bases and J lost 3; bases outside the gene matches: 12. The CDR3 sequence is 16 residues long. The CDR3 sequence is CASAQFRGTGDTEAFF. For the CDR3, the DNA is TGTGCCAGCGCCCAATTCCGGGGGACAGGGGACACTGAAGCTTTCTTT.

The chain has TRBV5-6 and TRBJ2-5; TRBD2 aligns across 12 bases. Germline loops: CDR1 SGHDT, CDR2 YYEEEE. V shed 0 bases, J shed 2 bases, and the junction held 11 bases outside the gene matches. This CDR3 spans 19 amino acids. The CDR3 DNA follows: TGTGCCAGCAGCTTGGTCTCGCTAGCGGGAGGGCGAGGACAAGAGACCCAGTACTTC. Translated: CASSLVSLAGGRGQETQYF.

This chain uses TRBV6-5 with TRBJ2-2, with D tentatively TRBD2 (5 bases). Trimming pared 0 bases from V and 2 bases from J, leaving 7 bases between. CDR1 and CDR2 (germline): MNHEY, SVGAGI. The CDR3 totals 15 residues. The CDR3 reads CASSYSGVNTGELFF. In DNA form, the CDR3 reads TGTGCCAGCAGTTACTCCGGGGTAAACACCGGGGAGCTGTTTTTT.

The chain has TRBV5-1 and TRBJ1-1, with D uncertain. Looked up from germline, CDR1 is SGHRS and CDR2 is YFSETQ. The CDR3 spans 14 residues. V lost 5 bases and J 5 bases, leaving 16 bases between the germline ends. CDR3 nucleotide sequence: TGCGCCAGCAGGGTAGCAGAGGGTGAGACTGAAGCTTTCTTT. Protein product: CASRVAEGETEAFF.

The CDR3 region is CASGLVLLAGGPRNEQFF. DNA for the CDR3: TGTGCTAGTGGTTTGGTACTATTAGCGGGAGGGCCTAGGAATGAGCAGTTCTTC. This chain links TRBV12-5 with TRBJ2-1; 11 bases line up with TRBD2. V dropped 0 bases and J dropped 7; count of bases not matched to a gene: 11. The CDR3 is 18 residues long. Germline assignment: CDR1 LGHNT and CDR2 FRNRAP.

This rearrangement joins TRBV30 to TRBJ1-1; D remains unclear. CDR3 length: 14 residues. Germline V gene lookup returns CDR1 GTSNPN and CDR2 SVGIG (reference sequence). The germline V and J ends were trimmed by 2 bases and 5 bases, with 15 bases remaining between them. DNA of the CDR3: TGTGCCTGGAGTTCACCCCCCGGGCATACTGAAGCTTTCTTT. Amino acids: CAWSSPPGHTEAFF.

This rearrangement joins TRBV20-1 to TRBJ1-1; 8 bases are a match to TRBD1. Germline values: CDR1 DFQATT, CDR2 SNEGSKA (reference sequence). This CDR3 has 13 residues. V gave up 7 bases and J gave up 1 base; unmatched junction bases: 5. The CDR3 nucleotides are TGCAGTGGCGCAGGGGGCGCGAACACTGAAGCTTTCTTT. It translates to CSGAGGANTEAFF.

This chain uses TRBV18 with TRBJ2-4; 7 nucleotides match TRBD1. Germline loops: CDR1 KGHSH, CDR2 LQKENI. CDR3 size: 14 residues. After removal of 2 bases from V and 11 bases from J, the junction contained 9 bases not matched to a gene. CDR3 in amino acids: CASSPEETGEFQYF. CDR3 DNA sequence: TGTGCCAGCTCACCAGAGGAAACAGGGGAGTTTCAGTACTTC.

V usage is TRBV4-3 and J usage is TRBJ2-3; 13 bases map to TRBD2. CDR3 length: 17 residues. CDR1 is LGHNA and CDR2 is YSLEER in the germline V gene. V was clipped by 1 base and J by 4 bases; unmatched bases: 5. CDR3 amino acids: CASSQGTSGSRADTQYF. Here the CDR3 DNA reads TGCGCCAGCAGCCAAGGGACTAGCGGGAGTCGTGCAGATACGCAGTATTTT.

The chain has TRBV21-1 and TRBJ2-7; TRBD1, the table's D call, lacks a check against the DNA. TRBV21-1 is a documented pseudogene. The CDR3 runs 16 residues. The CDR3 reads CASSKESGQGFYEQYF. CDR3 in DNA: TGTGCCAGCAGCAAAGAAAGCGGTCAGGGGTTCTACGAGCAGTACTTC.

The J gene is TRBJ2-7, the V gene TRBV9; no firm D call. The germline V and J ends were trimmed by 0 bases and 5 bases, with 18 bases remaining between them. This CDR3 has 16 residues. The germline V gene encodes CDR1 SGDLS and CDR2 YYNGEE. CDR3 protein: CASSVGVSRALDEQYF. The DNA of the CDR3 is TGTGCCAGCAGCGTAGGGGTGTCCCGGGCGTTGGACGAGCAGTACTTC.

J is TRBJ2-3 and V is TRBV12-3 or TRBV12-4; unclear D gene. V shed 6 bases and J shed 5 bases, with 18 bases lying between them. CDR3 length: 15 amino acids. As DNA, the CDR3 is TGTGCCAGCAGCGTACGCAGCCGCACATTAGATACGCAGTATTTT. It yields the protein CASSVRSRTLDTQYF.

The CDR3 DNA reads TGTGCCAGCAGCGCCGGACCCCGGGACAGGGAATTGTACGAGCAGTACTTC. It is translated as CASSAGPRDRELYEQYF. The chain joins TRBV11-1 to TRBJ2-7, with 9 positions matching TRBD1. This CDR3 has 17 amino acids. Germline lookup yields CDR1 SGHAT and CDR2 FQDESV (reference sequence). Losses at the gene ends were 5 bases for V and 4 bases for J; bases not matched to a gene: 15.

This rearrangement joins TRBV19 to TRBJ1-1; 7 positions agree with TRBD1. The junction had 14 bases not matched to a gene; V was cut back by 8 bases and J by 2 bases. This CDR3 spans 16 amino acids. In germline, CDR1 is LNHDA, CDR2 SQIVND (reference sequence). In DNA, the CDR3 is TGTGCCAGTTCTTCAACTCCGGGACAGAGTAACACTGAAGCTTTCTTT. Translation gives CASSSTPGQSNTEAFF.